Following are 6 T cell receptor beta chains from one sample sequenced in a study of blood T cell repertoires in COVID-19. Some clones are missing from TCRdb's copy, which holds only in-frame ones; the method was immunoSEQ multiplex PCR. Of about 50,000 clones in the sample, 70% to 90% were seen once. The sample taken for sequencing was peripheral blood. The receptors derive from a human donor in a cohort sampled during active COVID-19.

The chain couples TRBV25-1 to TRBJ2-1, with 7 bases fitting TRBD1. The CDR3 covers 15 residues. Trimming at V came to 6 bases and at J to 1 base, leaving 6 bases not matched to a gene. The germline gives CDR1 MGHDK, CDR2 SYGVNS. CDR3 DNA: TGTGCCAGCAGCCGGGACAGCTCTTCCTACAATGAGCAGTTCTTC. Encoded protein: CASSRDSSSYNEQFF.

This chain connects TRBV7-2 to TRBJ1-2; D call uncertain. This CDR3 is built from 13 residues. With 5 bases removed from V and 2 bases from J, the gap between germline ends came to 9 bases. Per germline, CDR1 SGHTA and CDR2 FQGNSA. The CDR3: CASSLTQNYGYTF. CDR3 DNA: TGTGCCAGCAGCCTAACACAGAACTATGGCTACACCTTC.

The rearrangement joins TRBV7-9 to TRBJ2-7; 8 positions match TRBD2. Trimming at V came to 5 bases and at J to 3 bases, leaving 12 bases not matched to a gene. The CDR3 covers 16 residues. CDR1 SEHNR and CDR2 FQNEAQ come from the germline V gene (reference sequence). CDR3 nucleotides: TGTGCCAGCAGCATCGGAACTAGCGGACGCGGCTACGAGCAGTACTTC. Its protein is CASSIGTSGRGYEQYF.

The gene calls are TRBV19 and TRBJ2-4; D may be TRBD1 (6 bases). Germline V gene data show CDR1 as LNHDA and CDR2 as SQIVND (reference sequence). The CDR3 covers 14 residues. The V gene lost 0 bases and the J gene lost 6 bases, with 9 bases spanning the gap. The CDR3 loop reads CASSIDGQRNIQYF. CDR3 sequence (DNA): TGTGCCAGTAGTATAGACGGACAGAGAAACATTCAGTACTTC.

J is TRBJ1-5 and V is TRBV18; no definite D call. Germline V gene lookup returns CDR1 KGHSH and CDR2 LQKENI. The CDR3 consists of 16 residues. V lost 3 bases and J 0 bases, leaving 12 bases between the germline ends. CDR3 region: CASSPLPVVSNQPQHF. CDR3 in DNA: TGTGCCAGCTCACCCTTACCGGTAGTTAGCAATCAGCCCCAGCATTTT.

The CDR3 sequence: CASSLGLAGTGELFF. Here the CDR3 DNA reads TGTGCCAGCAGCTTGGGACTAGCGGGGACCGGGGAGCTGTTTTTT. The V gene is TRBV11-3, the J gene TRBJ2-2, with TRBD2 matching 13 bases. Germline loops: CDR1 SGHNT, CDR2 YENEEA. Trimming removed 3 bases from V and 5 bases from J; junction bases left unmatched: 0. CDR3 length equals 15 residues.